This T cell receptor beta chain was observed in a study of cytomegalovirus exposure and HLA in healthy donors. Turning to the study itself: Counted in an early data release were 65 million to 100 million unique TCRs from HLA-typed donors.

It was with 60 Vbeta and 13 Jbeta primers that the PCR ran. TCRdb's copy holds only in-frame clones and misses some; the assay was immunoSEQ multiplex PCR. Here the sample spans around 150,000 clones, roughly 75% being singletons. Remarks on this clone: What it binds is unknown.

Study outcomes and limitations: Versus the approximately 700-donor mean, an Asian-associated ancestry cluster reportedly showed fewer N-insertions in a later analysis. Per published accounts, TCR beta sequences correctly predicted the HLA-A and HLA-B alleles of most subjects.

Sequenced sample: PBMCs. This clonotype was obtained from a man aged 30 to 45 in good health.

The CDR3 DNA follows: TGTGCTAGTGGGCCTACAGGGGGCCGCATCACTGAAGCTTTCTTT. Translated: CASGPTGGRITEAFF. The V call is TRBV12-5, the J call TRBJ1-1; the match to TRBD1 covers 9 bases. The CDR3 length is 15 residues. Germline CDR1 LGHNT, CDR2 FRNRAP. The V and J ends lost 6 bases and 4 bases, in that order; junction bases with no gene match: 9.